This TCR beta chain derives from a study of glioma-infiltrating T cells. This CDR3 has 14 amino acids. V shed 2 bases and J shed 6 bases, with 12 bases lying between them. Germline V gene sequence: CDR1 SGHRS, CDR2 YFSETQ. On this clonotype itself: The target antigen is unknown.

TCR alpha and beta CDR3 regions were amplified from RNA using iRepertoire nested multiplex PCR. TCRdb re-called the multiplex PCR reads with MiXCR, one entry per CDR3 protein. The repertoire consists of roughly 200,000 distinct CDR3 sequences, with over 25% occurring once and the leading ten covering 20%. Study results and limitations: Non-neoplastic patients had below-expected tissue-blood divergence, while all gliomas exceeded expectation.

The sequencing input was glioma tissue, nonneoplastic brain tissue, or PBMCs (not recorded which). The rearrangement links TRBV5-1 to TRBJ2-1; possibly TRBD1 or TRBD2 for D (5 bases each). The clonotype originates from a human donor with low-grade glioma or glioblastoma, undergoing nonglioma brain surgery, or in good health (not recorded which). CDR3 nucleotides: TGCGCCAGCAGCTTAGACGGGGACCCCAATGAGCAGTTCTTC. It encodes CASSLDGDPNEQFF.